One and the same sample provided the 7 T cell receptor beta chains below, sequenced in a study of T cells expressing NK-cell markers. TCRdb reprocessed the 5' RACE reads and keeps a single row for each CDR3 protein, giving no DNA. The sample data list about 400,000 distinct CDR3 sequences. The sequenced sample consisted of blood T cells: a sorted CD56 or NKG2C T cell subset, CD4+ or CD8+ T cells, or bulk PBMC T cells (not recorded which). The receptors stem from a woman in her fifties or sixties in good health.

The chain carries TRBV4-1 and TRBJ1-2; the D call from TCRdb, TRBD1, cannot be confirmed without DNA. This CDR3 comprises 16 residues. Per the germline V gene, CDR1 is MGHRA and CDR2 is YSYEKL. This CDR3 is CASSQRGRQANYGYTF.

This chain links TRBV20-1 with TRBJ2-5; TCRdb names TRBD1, which stays unverified in the absence of DNA. CDR1 and CDR2 (germline): DFQATT, SNEGSKA (reference sequence). This CDR3 is built from 14 residues. This CDR3 reads CSAPDRGGGETQYF.

This chain uses TRBV11-2 with TRBJ1-2. The V gene's germline CDR1 is SGHAT and CDR2 FQNNGV. The CDR3 totals 13 residues. The CDR3 sequence: CASSLSPDLGYTF.

This chain links TRBV28 with TRBJ1-5; the D call of TRBD1 rests on TCRdb alone, since no DNA is present to check it. This CDR3 region has 16 residues. CDR1 MDHEN and CDR2 SYDVKM come from the germline V gene. The CDR3 loop reads CASSFRTGGRAGPQHF.

The gene calls are TRBV6-4 and TRBJ2-1. CDR1 and CDR2 from the germline V gene are MRHNA and SNTAGT. The CDR3 sequence is 14 residues long. The CDR3 loop reads CASSDQSLRNEQFF.

The rearrangement uses TRBV12-3 or TRBV12-4 and TRBJ1-2; TCRdb gives TRBD1 as the D gene, but with no DNA this cannot be confirmed. The CDR3 sequence is 16 residues long. CDR3 region: CASSFTGGLPNYGYTF.

The chain has TRBV10-3 and TRBJ2-1; TCRdb outputs TRBD2, but without DNA this stays unchecked. This CDR3 has 13 residues. Germline V gene lookup returns CDR1 ENHRY and CDR2 SYGVKD. The CDR3 here is CAISGEGYNEQFF.